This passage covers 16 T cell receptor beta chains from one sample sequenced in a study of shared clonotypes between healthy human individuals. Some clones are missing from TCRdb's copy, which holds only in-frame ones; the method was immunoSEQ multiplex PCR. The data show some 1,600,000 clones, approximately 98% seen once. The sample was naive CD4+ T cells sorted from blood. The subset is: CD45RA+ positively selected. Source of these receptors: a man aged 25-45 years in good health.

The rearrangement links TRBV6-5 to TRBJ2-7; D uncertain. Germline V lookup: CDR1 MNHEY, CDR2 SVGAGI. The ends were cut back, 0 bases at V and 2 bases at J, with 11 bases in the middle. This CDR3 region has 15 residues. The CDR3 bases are TGTGCCAGCAGTTACTCGCCACCGTGGGCCTACGAGCAGTACTTC. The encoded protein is CASSYSPPWAYEQYF.

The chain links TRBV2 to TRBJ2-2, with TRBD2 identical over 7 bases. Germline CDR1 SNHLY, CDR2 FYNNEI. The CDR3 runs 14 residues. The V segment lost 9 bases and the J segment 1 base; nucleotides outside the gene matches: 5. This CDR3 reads CASKTSENTGELFF. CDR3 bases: TGTGCCAGTAAAACTAGCGAGAACACCGGGGAGCTGTTTTTT.

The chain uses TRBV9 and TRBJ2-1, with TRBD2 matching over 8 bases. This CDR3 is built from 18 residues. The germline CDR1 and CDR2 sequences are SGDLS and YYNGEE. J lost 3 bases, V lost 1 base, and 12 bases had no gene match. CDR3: CASSVRWLTGGDYNEQFF. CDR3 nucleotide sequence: TGTGCCAGCAGCGTAAGGTGGCTGACGGGAGGGGACTACAATGAGCAGTTCTTC.

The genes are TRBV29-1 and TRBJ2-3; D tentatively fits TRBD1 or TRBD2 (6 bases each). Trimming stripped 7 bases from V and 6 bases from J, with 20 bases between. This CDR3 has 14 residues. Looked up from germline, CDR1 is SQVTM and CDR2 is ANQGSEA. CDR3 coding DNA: TGCAGCGCGATTCCGGGGGCATTATCGGATACGCAGTATTTT. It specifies CSAIPGALSDTQYF.

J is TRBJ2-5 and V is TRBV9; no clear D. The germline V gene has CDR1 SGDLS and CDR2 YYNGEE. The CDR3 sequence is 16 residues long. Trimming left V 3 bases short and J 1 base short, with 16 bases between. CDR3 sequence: CASSAARLPGQETQYF. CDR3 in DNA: TGTGCCAGCAGCGCGGCGAGGCTTCCCGGCCAAGAGACCCAGTACTTC.

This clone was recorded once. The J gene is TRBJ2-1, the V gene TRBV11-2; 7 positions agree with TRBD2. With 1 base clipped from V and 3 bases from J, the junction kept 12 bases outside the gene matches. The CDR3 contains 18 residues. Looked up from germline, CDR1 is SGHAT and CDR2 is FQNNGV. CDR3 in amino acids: CASSLVSAGDPHYNEQFF. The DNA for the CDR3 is TGTGCCAGCAGCTTAGTTTCCGCGGGAGACCCCCACTACAATGAGCAGTTCTTC.

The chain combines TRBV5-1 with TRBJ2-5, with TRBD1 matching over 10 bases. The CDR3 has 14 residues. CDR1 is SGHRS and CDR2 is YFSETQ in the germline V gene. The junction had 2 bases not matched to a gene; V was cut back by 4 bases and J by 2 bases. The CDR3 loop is CASSGTGVQETQYF. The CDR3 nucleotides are TGCGCCAGCAGCGGGACAGGGGTACAAGAGACCCAGTACTTC.

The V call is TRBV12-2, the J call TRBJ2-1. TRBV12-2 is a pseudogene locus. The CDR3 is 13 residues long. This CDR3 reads CASRFRADNEQFF. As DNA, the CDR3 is TGTGCAAGTCGCTTTAGGGCAGACAATGAGCAGTTCTTC.

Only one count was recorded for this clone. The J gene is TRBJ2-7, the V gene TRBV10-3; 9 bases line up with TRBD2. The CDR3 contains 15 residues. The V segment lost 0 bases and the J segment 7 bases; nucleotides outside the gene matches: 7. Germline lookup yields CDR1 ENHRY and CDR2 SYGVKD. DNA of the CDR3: TGTGCCATCAGTGAGTCTTTAGCGGGAGCGGGGGAGCAGTACTTC. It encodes CAISESLAGAGEQYF.

In DNA form, the CDR3 reads TGCGCCAGCAGCTTGGCGGGACTCCATGGGGACAATGAGCAGTTCTTC. It specifies CASSLAGLHGDNEQFF. The chain is built from TRBV5-1 and TRBJ2-1; perhaps TRBD2 as D (6 bases). V was clipped by 0 bases and J by 5 bases, with 15 bases between them. CDR1 and CDR2 (germline): SGHRS, YFSETQ. There are 16 residues in the CDR3.

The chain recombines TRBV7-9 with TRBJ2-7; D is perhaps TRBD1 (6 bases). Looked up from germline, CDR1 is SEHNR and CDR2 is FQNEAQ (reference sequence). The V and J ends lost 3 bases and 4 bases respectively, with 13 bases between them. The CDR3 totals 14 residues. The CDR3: CASSLGTPNYEQYF. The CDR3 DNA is TGTGCCAGCAGCTTGGGGACACCGAATTACGAGCAGTACTTC.

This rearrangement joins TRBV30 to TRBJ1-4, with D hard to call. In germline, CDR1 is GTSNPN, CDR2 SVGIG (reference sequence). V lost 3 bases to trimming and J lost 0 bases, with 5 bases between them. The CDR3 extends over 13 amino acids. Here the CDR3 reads CAWRTPTNEKLFF. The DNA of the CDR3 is TGTGCCTGGAGGACACCAACTAATGAAAAACTGTTTTTT.

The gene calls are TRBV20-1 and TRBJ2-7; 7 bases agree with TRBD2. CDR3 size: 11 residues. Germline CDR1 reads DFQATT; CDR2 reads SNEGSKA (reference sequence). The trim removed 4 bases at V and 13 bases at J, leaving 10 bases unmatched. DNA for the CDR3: TGCAGTGCTACGTGGGGGGGGAGGCAATACTTC. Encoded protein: CSATWGGRQYF.

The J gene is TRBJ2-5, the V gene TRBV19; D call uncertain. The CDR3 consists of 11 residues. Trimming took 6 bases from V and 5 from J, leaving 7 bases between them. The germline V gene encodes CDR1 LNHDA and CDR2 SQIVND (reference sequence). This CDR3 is CASSYLETQYF. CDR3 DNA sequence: TGTGCCAGTAGCTATTTGGAGACCCAGTACTTC.

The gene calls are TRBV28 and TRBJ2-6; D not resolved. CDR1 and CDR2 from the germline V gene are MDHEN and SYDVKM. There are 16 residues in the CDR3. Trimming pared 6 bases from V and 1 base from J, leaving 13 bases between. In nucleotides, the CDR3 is TGTGCCAGCAGCCAAAGGCGGTGGTCTGGGGCCAACGTCCTGACTTTC. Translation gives CASSQRRWSGANVLTF.

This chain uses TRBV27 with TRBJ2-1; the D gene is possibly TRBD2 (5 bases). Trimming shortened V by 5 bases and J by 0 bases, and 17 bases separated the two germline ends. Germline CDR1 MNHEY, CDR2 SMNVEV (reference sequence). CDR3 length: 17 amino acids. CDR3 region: CASSTTTPSPSYNEQFF. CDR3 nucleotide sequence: TGTGCCAGCAGTACGACTACCCCGTCCCCCTCCTACAATGAGCAGTTCTTC.